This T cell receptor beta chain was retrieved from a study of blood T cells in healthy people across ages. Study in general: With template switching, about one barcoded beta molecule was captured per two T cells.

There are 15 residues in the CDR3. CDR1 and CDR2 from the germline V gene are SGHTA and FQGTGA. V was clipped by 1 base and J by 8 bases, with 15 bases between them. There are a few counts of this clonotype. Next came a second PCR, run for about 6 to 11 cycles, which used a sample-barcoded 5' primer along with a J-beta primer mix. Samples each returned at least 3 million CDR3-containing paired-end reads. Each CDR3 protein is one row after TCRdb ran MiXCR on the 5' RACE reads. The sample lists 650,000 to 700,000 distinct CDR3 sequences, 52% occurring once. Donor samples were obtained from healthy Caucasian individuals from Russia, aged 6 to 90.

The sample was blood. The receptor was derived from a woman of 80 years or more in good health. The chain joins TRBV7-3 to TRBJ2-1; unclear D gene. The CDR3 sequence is CASSLMYRPLDEQFF. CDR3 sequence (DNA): TGTGCCAGCAGCTTAATGTATCGCCCATTGGATGAGCAGTTCTTC.